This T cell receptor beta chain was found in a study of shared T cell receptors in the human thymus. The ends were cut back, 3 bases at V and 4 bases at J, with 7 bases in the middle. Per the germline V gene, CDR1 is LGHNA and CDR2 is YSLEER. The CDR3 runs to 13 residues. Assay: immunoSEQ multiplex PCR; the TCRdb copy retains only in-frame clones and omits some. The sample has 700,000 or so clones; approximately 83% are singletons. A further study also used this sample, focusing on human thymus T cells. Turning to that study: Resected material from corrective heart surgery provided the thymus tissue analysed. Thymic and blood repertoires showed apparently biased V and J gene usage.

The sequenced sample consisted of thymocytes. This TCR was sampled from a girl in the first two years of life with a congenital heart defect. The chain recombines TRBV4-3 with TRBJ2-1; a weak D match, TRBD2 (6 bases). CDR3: CASSHGTYNEQFF. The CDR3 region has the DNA TGCGCCAGCAGCCACGGGACTTACAATGAGCAGTTCTTC.